These 14 T cell receptor beta chains came from one sample sequenced in a study of cytomegalovirus exposure and HLA in healthy donors. The PCR contained 60 Vbeta and 13 Jbeta primers. Clones were read by immunoSEQ multiplex PCR, and TCRdb kept only the in-frame ones, dropping some. The sample records approximately 75,000 clones, around 81% being singletons. Source material: PBMCs. Receptors originate from a male donor in good health and CMV-seronegative.

This rearrangement joins TRBV14 to TRBJ2-7, with 8 bases lining up with TRBD1. The junction had 4 bases not matched to a gene; V was cut back by 1 base and J by 5 bases. This CDR3 has 14 amino acids. Germline CDR1 and CDR2: SGHDN and FVKESK. The CDR3 nucleotides are TGTGCCAGCAGCCAAGGGGACAGGACCCACGAGCAGTACTTC. Its protein is CASSQGDRTHEQYF.

The gene calls are TRBV5-6 and TRBJ2-7; 11 nucleotides align to TRBD2. The CDR3 has 16 residues. CDR1 is SGHDT, CDR2 YYEEEE, per germline. The V segment lost 4 bases and the J segment 1 base; nucleotides outside the gene matches: 7. CDR3 residues: CASSILLAGESYEQYF. CDR3 in DNA: TGTGCCAGCAGCATACTACTAGCGGGAGAGTCCTACGAGCAGTACTTC.

V is TRBV15 and J is TRBJ2-7; D is unclear. Germline V gives CDR1 LNHNV, CDR2 YYDKDF (reference sequence). V was cut by 0 bases and J by 1 base, with 4 bases left in between. This CDR3 contains 13 residues. The CDR3 nucleotides read TGTGCCACCAGCAGAGACAGATCCTACGAGCAGTACTTC. It is translated as CATSRDRSYEQYF.

Remarks on this clone: One junction end disagrees with the germline gene, perhaps due to a read error. This rearrangement joins TRBV7-9 to TRBJ2-3; no reliable D call. Per the germline V gene, CDR1 is SEHNR and CDR2 is FQNEAQ (reference sequence). The CDR3 consists of 14 residues. CDR3 sequence reads: CSSSSLEWTDTQYF. In DNA, the CDR3 is TGTTCCAGCAGCTCCTTGGAGTGGACAGATACGCAGTATTTT.

This chain joins TRBV5-6 and TRBJ1-2; D is ambiguous. The CDR3 is made up of 14 amino acids. Germline CDR1 SGHDT, CDR2 YYEEEE. V was shortened by 0 bases and J by 4 bases, with 10 bases between the two germline ends. CDR3 loop: CASSLEVALYGYTF. DNA for the CDR3: TGTGCCAGCAGCTTGGAAGTAGCCCTCTATGGCTACACCTTC.

The genes are TRBV6-1 and TRBJ1-5, with D perhaps matching TRBD1 (6 bases). V was shortened by 3 bases and J by 2 bases, with 8 bases between the two germline ends. Germline V gene sequence: CDR1 MNHNS, CDR2 SASEGT. The CDR3 consists of 14 residues. The CDR3 nucleotides are TGTGCCAGCAGTGACAGGGGAGGCAATCAGCCCCAGCATTTT. Its protein is CASSDRGGNQPQHF.

The gene calls are TRBV9 and TRBJ2-7, with 7 bases aligning to TRBD2. Germline V gene lookup returns CDR1 SGDLS and CDR2 YYNGEE. CDR3 size: 15 residues. V was clipped by 0 bases and J by 2 bases; unmatched bases: 5. CDR3 nucleotide sequence: TGTGCCAGCAGCGTAGCTTCTGGGACTACCTACGAGCAGTACTTC. Protein sequence: CASSVASGTTYEQYF.

This chain uses TRBV6-6 with TRBJ1-5; 7 bases match TRBD1. The CDR3 covers 15 residues. The junction had 13 bases not matched to a gene; V was cut back by 11 bases and J by 3 bases. Looked up from germline, CDR1 is MNHNY and CDR2 is SVGAGI (reference sequence). The CDR3 protein is CACVDRERYNQPQHF. In nucleotides, the CDR3 is TGTGCCTGCGTCGACAGGGAACGATACAATCAGCCCCAGCATTTT.

The gene calls are TRBV27 and TRBJ2-2; TRBD1 matches 10 bases. Losses at the gene ends were 5 bases for V and 3 bases for J; bases not matched to a gene: 3. The CDR3 is 15 residues long. CDR1 MNHEY and CDR2 SMNVEV come from the germline V gene (reference sequence). CDR3 region: CASSGGTGDTGELFF. The CDR3 bases are TGTGCCAGCAGTGGTGGGACAGGGGACACCGGGGAGCTGTTTTTT.

The V gene is TRBV9, the J gene TRBJ1-2; 10 nucleotides line up with TRBD1. V lost 7 bases, J lost 8 bases, and 14 bases stayed unmatched. Looked up from germline, CDR1 is SGDLS and CDR2 is YYNGEE. The CDR3 contains 15 residues. The CDR3 sequence is CASAMTGTGAEGYTF. The DNA for the CDR3 is TGTGCCAGCGCTATGACCGGGACAGGGGCGGAAGGCTACACCTTC.

J is TRBJ2-3 and V is TRBV7-9; D is possibly TRBD2 (5 bases). CDR1 and CDR2 (germline): SEHNR, FQNEAQ (reference sequence). CDR3 length: 15 amino acids. The V gene lost 1 base and the J gene lost 5 bases, with 13 bases spanning the gap. This chain's CDR3 is CASSLVWSAGDTQYF. CDR3 bases: TGTGCCAGCAGCTTAGTGTGGTCTGCGGGAGATACGCAGTATTTT. Full variable domain (missing parts from reference TRBV7-9 and TRBJ2-3): DTGVSQNPRHKITKRGQNVTFRCDPISEHNRLYWYRQTLGQGPEFLTYFQNEAQLEKSRLLSDRFSAERPKGSFSTLEIQRTEQGDSAMYLCASSLVWSAGDTQYFGPGTRLTVL.

The rearrangement joins TRBV2 to TRBJ2-3; possible D gene TRBD2, 5 bases. Germline V CDR1 and CDR2: SNHLY, FYNNEI. V was pared by 6 bases and J by 3 bases, with 16 bases between. There are 15 residues in the CDR3. CDR3 sequence (DNA): TGTGCCAGCAGGCGGCGGGCACCTGGGACAGATACGCAGTATTTT. Its protein is CASRRRAPGTDTQYF.

Only one count was recorded for this clone. V and J are TRBV2 and TRBJ2-5; a possible D gene is TRBD1 (6 bases). The CDR3 totals 14 residues. Deletions cut 4 bases from V and 2 bases from J, with 11 bases between. CDR1 and CDR2 from the germline V gene are SNHLY and FYNNEI. The DNA of the CDR3 is TGTGCCAGCAGTGGGGGGCTTCTACAAGAGACCCAGTACTTC. Translation gives CASSGGLLQETQYF. The whole variable domain, filled in from reference TRBV2 and TRBJ2-5, reads EPEVTQTPSHQVTQMGQEVILRCVPISNHLYFYWYRQILGQKVEFLVSFYNNEISEKSEIFDDQFSVERPDGSNFTLKIRSTKLEDSAMYFCASSGGLLQETQYFGPGTRLLVL.

This clone has just one count. The chain recombines TRBV5-6 with TRBJ2-6; tentatively, D is TRBD1 (6 bases). Deletions cut 3 bases from V and 4 bases from J, with 11 bases between. The CDR3 consists of 15 residues. CDR1 and CDR2 (germline): SGHDT, YYEEEE. The CDR3 nucleotides are TGTGCCAGCAGCTCACAGGGTTACGGGGCCAACGTCCTGACTTTC. The encoded protein is CASSSQGYGANVLTF.